The 26 T cell receptor beta chains below come from one sample, sequenced in a study of regulatory T cells in long-lasting Graves disease. According to the study, TCR beta libraries were built with iRepertoire HTBI primers and CDR3-region Arm-PCR. TCRdb called the multiplex PCR reads again in MiXCR, with one record for every CDR3 protein. The table shows approximately 400,000 distinct CDR3 sequences, with 15% occurring only once. Stated time point: newly diagnosed GD, antithyroid drugs for less than 3 months. The TCR library used RNA extracted from PBMCs. The data also belong to a second study, concerning T cells in Graves' hyperthyroidism and ophthalmopathy.

The sample in question was peripheral blood mononuclear cells (PBMCs), obtained at new diagnosis, from a patient treated with antithyroid drugs. These receptors were taken from a woman aged 25-40 years with Graves disease.

This clonotype was seen at least ten times. This chain connects TRBV29-1 to TRBJ1-2; D perhaps matches TRBD1 (6 bases). Trimming removed 3 bases from V and 4 bases from J, with 15 bases in between. The CDR3 covers 14 residues. Germline CDR1 reads SQVTM; CDR2 reads ANQGSEA. The CDR3 region is CSVENRGFPYGYTF. Here the CDR3 DNA reads TGCAGCGTTGAGAATAGGGGGTTCCCCTATGGCTACACCTTC.

A few counts support this clonotype. Germline is not matched at one junction end, which may reflect a read error. This chain joins TRBV28 and TRBJ1-5, with D perhaps matching TRBD1 (5 bases). Germline V gives CDR1 MDHEN, CDR2 SYDVKM. The CDR3 has 16 amino acids. The CDR3 loop reads CASGFMSGLINQPQHF. CDR3 DNA sequence: TGTGCCAGCGGTTTTATGTCGGGACTGATCAATCAGCCCCAGCATTTT.

This clonotype was picked up many times. The chain uses TRBV28 and TRBJ2-7; tentatively, D is TRBD2 (5 bases). The V gene's germline CDR1 is MDHEN and CDR2 SYDVKM. Trimming removed 5 bases at V and 4 bases at J, with 12 bases between. The CDR3 is 13 amino acids. The CDR3: CASSRPGKYEQYF. DNA for the CDR3: TGTGCCAGCAGTCGCCCCGGGAAATACGAGCAGTACTTC.

The chain uses TRBV6-2 or TRBV6-3 and TRBJ2-7; a possible D gene is TRBD2 (6 bases). The CDR3 extends over 15 amino acids. Germline V lookup: CDR1 MNHEY, CDR2 SVGEGT. The V end was cut by 6 bases, the J end by 3 bases, with 18 bases between. In DNA form, the CDR3 reads TGTGCCAGCAGCTCAGAACTAGCCTCCGACTACGAGCAGTACTTC. Protein: CASSSELASDYEQYF.

Here the CDR3 DNA reads TGTGCCAGCAGCCAAGATTGGGGCGAGCAGTACTTC. This codes for CASSQDWGEQYF. The rearrangement links TRBV3-1 to TRBJ2-7; D is ambiguous. Trimming took off 0 bases at V and 6 bases at J, with 6 bases between the two ends. The germline V gene encodes CDR1 LGHDT and CDR2 YNNKEL (reference sequence). The CDR3 loop spans 12 amino acids.

The chain has TRBV28 and TRBJ2-1, with 7 nucleotides matching TRBD1. This CDR3 region has 15 residues. CDR1 is MDHEN and CDR2 is SYDVKM in the germline V gene. V gave up 6 bases and J gave up 3 bases; unmatched junction bases: 8. CDR3 region: CASSLTGDGYNEQFF. The CDR3 DNA sequence: TGTGCCAGCAGCCTTACAGGGGACGGCTACAATGAGCAGTTCTTC.

This clonotype was observed a handful of times. The rearrangement links TRBV5-4 to TRBJ2-1, with a possible D match to TRBD2 (5 bases). This CDR3 spans 15 amino acids. Germline V gives CDR1 SGHNT, CDR2 YYREEE (reference sequence). The ends were cut back, 4 bases at V and 3 bases at J, with 14 bases in the middle. For the CDR3, the DNA is TGTGCCAGCAGCCCCGGGGAGTTGGTCTACAATGAGCAGTTCTTC. It translates to CASSPGELVYNEQFF.

Ten or more counts support this clonotype. The chain recombines TRBV7-3 with TRBJ2-3; D perhaps matches TRBD2 (6 bases). Trimming shortened V by 1 base and J by 3 bases, and 17 bases separated the two germline ends. Looked up from germline, CDR1 is SGHTA and CDR2 is FQGTGA. The length of the CDR3 is 17 residues. The CDR3 DNA reads TGTGCCAGCAGCTTAATAGGCGGAGCCGGGAGAACAGATACGCAGTATTTT. Its protein is CASSLIGGAGRTDTQYF.

This clonotype has a count of ten or more. The rearrangement uses TRBV12-3 or TRBV12-4 and TRBJ2-2; TRBD2 matches at 7 bases. Trimming cost V 4 bases and J 3 bases; bases outside gene matches: 5. The CDR3 has 15 residues. CDR3 nucleotide sequence: TGTGCCAGCAGTTACGGACTAGTCGACACCGGGGAGCTGTTTTTT. It specifies CASSYGLVDTGELFF.

The V and J genes are TRBV10-3 and TRBJ2-2, with 10 bases identical to TRBD1. Germline CDR1 reads ENHRY; CDR2 reads SYGVKD. V was clipped by 7 bases and J by 5 bases; unmatched bases: 4. The CDR3 is made up of 14 amino acids. The CDR3 here is CAITGTGETGELFF. The CDR3 DNA reads as TGTGCCATCACCGGGACAGGGGAGACCGGGGAGCTGTTTTTT.

This clonotype showed up many times. The gene calls are TRBV6-1 and TRBJ2-3, with 12 bases identical to TRBD2. The J segment lost 5 bases and the V segment lost 2 bases, leaving 8 bases of the junction unmatched. The CDR3 is 17 residues long. The germline CDR1 and CDR2 sequences are MNHNS and SASEGT. CDR3 region: CASSERRLAGVEDTQYF. The CDR3 DNA reads TGTGCCAGCAGTGAACGGAGACTAGCGGGAGTTGAAGATACGCAGTATTTT.

This clonotype was counted at least ten times. This sequence joins TRBV18 and TRBJ1-6; TRBD1 agrees at 7 bases. With 3 bases clipped from V and 1 base from J, the junction kept 6 bases outside the gene matches. Germline V gene data show CDR1 as KGHSH and CDR2 as LQKENI. The CDR3 spans 17 residues. The CDR3 protein is CASSPLGQDSYNSPLHF. The CDR3 DNA is TGTGCCAGCTCACCTCTCGGACAGGATTCCTATAATTCACCCCTCCACTTT.

This chain joins TRBV10-3 and TRBJ1-4, with D perhaps matching TRBD1 (6 bases). Trimming stripped 7 bases from V and 7 bases from J, with 13 bases between. The CDR3 runs to 13 residues. Germline V gene sequence: CDR1 ENHRY, CDR2 SYGVKD. CDR3 sequence reads: CAINRDRGEKLFF. The CDR3 DNA is TGTGCCATCAACAGGGATAGAGGTGAAAAACTGTTTTTT.

Worth noting for this clonotype: A much larger clone lies a single base off, so this may be a read error. This chain joins TRBV11-2 and TRBJ2-1, with TRBD2 matching 9 bases. CDR3 length: 15 amino acids. Germline loops: CDR1 SGHAT, CDR2 FQNNGV. The CDR3 nucleotides read TGTGCCGGCAGCCAGATTAGCGGGAGTGGGAATGAGCAGTTCTTC. Residues: CAGSQISGSGNEQFF.

This chain connects TRBV19 to TRBJ2-3; 10 bases agree with TRBD2. Germline V gene data show CDR1 as LNHDA and CDR2 as SQIVND (reference sequence). The CDR3 sequence is 16 residues long. Trimming cost V 3 bases and J 6 bases; bases outside gene matches: 9. The DNA of the CDR3 is TGTGCCAGTAGTATTCCGAGCGGGGGGGCAACCGATACGCAGTATTTT. It is translated as CASSIPSGGATDTQYF.

This clonotype was detected ten times or more. This chain connects TRBV20-1 to TRBJ1-5; 8 positions match TRBD1. The CDR3 loop spans 16 amino acids. The junction had 8 bases not matched to a gene; V was cut back by 0 bases and J by 4 bases. Germline V CDR1 and CDR2: DFQATT, SNEGSKA (reference sequence). Here the CDR3 DNA reads TGCAGTGCTAGAGATCGGAGGCAGGGGGCGAATCAGCCCCAGCATTTT. Translated: CSARDRRQGANQPQHF.

This sequence joins TRBV7-3 and TRBJ1-2, with TRBD1 matching 10 bases. V lost 5 bases, J lost 5 bases, and 8 bases stayed unmatched. The V gene's germline CDR1 is SGHTA and CDR2 FQGTGA. The CDR3 is made up of 15 amino acids. DNA of the CDR3: TGTGCCAGCAGCCTCGGGACAGGGGAGATTTATGGCTACACCTTC. Translation: CASSLGTGEIYGYTF.

This clonotype was recorded many times. V is TRBV30 and J is TRBJ2-7; the D gene is possibly TRBD1 (5 bases). Trimming stripped 1 base from V and 5 bases from J, with 9 bases between. This CDR3 has 12 amino acids. CDR1 and CDR2 from the germline V gene are GTSNPN and SVGIG (reference sequence). CDR3 nucleotides: TGTGCCTGGAGTGAGGGGCGCGACGAGCAGTACTTC. This sequence encodes CAWSEGRDEQYF.

Many counts were recorded for this clonotype. The DNA for the CDR3 is TGTGCCAGCTCCCGAGGAAATGCCTACGAGCAGTACTTC. This codes for CASSRGNAYEQYF. The chain couples TRBV12-3 or TRBV12-4 to TRBJ2-7, with D unclear. The V and J ends lost 8 bases and 2 bases respectively, with 13 bases between them. The CDR3 consists of 13 residues.

In this sample, this clonotype turned up many times. The V and J genes are TRBV12-5 and TRBJ2-7; D possibly corresponds to TRBD2 (6 bases). Germline CDR1 LGHNT, CDR2 FRNRAP. Trimming stripped 0 bases from V and 0 bases from J, with 15 bases between. CDR3 length: 17 amino acids. The CDR3 sequence: CASGLVQRRGSSYEQYF. In nucleotides, the CDR3 is TGTGCTAGTGGTTTGGTACAGAGGCGGGGAAGCTCCTACGAGCAGTACTTC.

V gene TRBV3-1 combines with J gene TRBJ1-1; no clear D gene. The germline V and J ends were trimmed by 0 bases and 4 bases, with 21 bases remaining between them. Germline V CDR1 and CDR2: LGHDT, YNNKEL (reference sequence). This CDR3 spans 18 amino acids. CDR3 in amino acids: CASSQEYSLWETGTEAFF. The CDR3 DNA is TGTGCCAGCAGCCAAGAGTATAGTTTGTGGGAGACGGGCACTGAAGCTTTCTTT.

This clonotype showed up many times. The CDR3 DNA sequence: TGTGCCTGGGCCCCCGGGGTTTGGGACTATGGCTACACCTTC. Translation gives CAWAPGVWDYGYTF. The V call is TRBV30, the J call TRBJ1-2; no reliable D call. V lost 5 bases and J lost 3, with 16 bases in between. Germline-derived CDR1 and CDR2 are GTSNPN and SVGIG (reference sequence). The CDR3 is made up of 14 amino acids.

This clonotype was observed at least ten times. This chain uses TRBV7-9 with TRBJ2-7; 9 bases fit TRBD2. The V gene end was trimmed by 2 bases and the J gene end by 3 bases; junction bases not matched to a gene: 5. The germline V gene has CDR1 SEHNR and CDR2 FQNEAQ (reference sequence). The CDR3 is 15 amino acids. CDR3 DNA: TGTGCCAGCAGCTTACAAGCGGGAGGTCTCTACGAGCAGTACTTC. It is translated as CASSLQAGGLYEQYF.

This chain joins TRBV4-1 and TRBJ1-2, with a possible D match to TRBD1 (6 bases). Per germline, CDR1 MGHRA and CDR2 YSYEKL. V gave up 2 bases and J gave up 4 bases, with 11 bases separating them. The CDR3 has 14 amino acids. The CDR3 nucleotides are TGCGCCAGCAGCCAACCGGACAGCCTCTATGGCTACACCTTC. Translated, it gives CASSQPDSLYGYTF.

The rearrangement links TRBV5-6 to TRBJ1-1; 7 nucleotides match TRBD1. Trimming took 5 bases from V and 0 from J; bases not matched to a gene: 13. The germline CDR1 and CDR2 sequences are SGHDT and YYEEEE. CDR3 size: 17 residues. DNA of the CDR3: TGTGCCAGCAGTCACAAGGGGGCAGCTATAATGAACACTGAAGCTTTCTTT. Translating it yields CASSHKGAAIMNTEAFF. Complete variable domain (other parts from reference TRBV5-6 and TRBJ1-1): DAGVTQSPTHLIKTRGQQVTLRCSPKSGHDTVSWYQQALGQGPQFIFQYYEEEERQRGNFPDRFSGHQFPNYSSELNVNALLLGDSALYLCASSHKGAAIMNTEAFFGQGTRLTVV.

In this sample, this clonotype turned up many times. The chain carries TRBV28 and TRBJ2-1; TRBD1 agrees at 7 bases. Germline V lookup: CDR1 MDHEN, CDR2 SYDVKM. The CDR3 sequence is 15 residues long. Trimming cost V 3 bases and J 6 bases; bases outside gene matches: 8. This CDR3 is CASSLGQGVGNEQFF. The CDR3 bases are TGTGCCAGCAGTTTGGGTCAGGGGGTCGGCAATGAGCAGTTCTTC.